This T cell receptor (beta chain) was found in a study of T cells expressing NK-cell markers. Study information: The eight sequenced donors comprised seven who were HCMV-seropositive and one who was seronegative.

Points from the study as a whole: CD8+ T cells in roughly six donors included dominant NKG2C+ clonotypes at roughly 1.0-7.5%.

With regard to this clonotype: The antigen is unknown.

What made the TCR beta cDNA was 5'RACE template switching with UMIs. With the 5' RACE reads reprocessed, TCRdb shows one record per CDR3 protein and no DNA. The listing records 350,000 to 450,000 distinct CDR3 sequences. The CDR3 contains 13 residues. Per germline, CDR1 KGHSH and CDR2 LQKENI. The sequenced sample was blood T cells: a sorted CD56 or NKG2C T cell subset, CD4+ or CD8+ T cells, or bulk PBMC T cells (not recorded which). This TCR was sampled from a man aged 18 to 69 in good health. This chain connects TRBV18 to TRBJ2-7; with no DNA, the TCRdb D assignment of TRBD1 cannot be verified. CDR3 loop: CASSPNTGREQYF.